This TCR beta chain stems from a study of early stage breast cancer tumors. Looking at the study overall: The ER+/PR+/HER2- tumors included about 8 ductal and a handful of lobular carcinomas. Average read coverage per sample was 9 to 10-fold.

The protocol was immunoSEQ multiplex PCR, while the TCRdb copy is restricted to in-frame clones and leaves out a portion. The profile shows fewer than 80,000 clones, less than 90% of them singletons. Germline-derived CDR1 and CDR2 are LNHNV and YYDKDF (reference sequence). CDR3 length equals 13 residues. Trimming took off 1 base at V and 5 bases at J, with 9 bases between the two ends. A note on this clone: What it binds is not known.

Study-level points and caveats: Comparing each tissue with blood distinguished tumor from normal in about 90% of the 16 patients. Most shared enriched TCRB sequences were commonly generated ones.

What was sequenced was blood. The origin of this receptor is a person aged 35-49 years with breast cancer. V is TRBV15 and J is TRBJ2-7; D not resolved. CDR3 residues: CATSRGVSDEQYF. Here the CDR3 DNA reads TGTGCCACCAGCAGAGGGGTCTCTGACGAGCAGTACTTC. Complete variable domain (other parts from reference TRBV15 and TRBJ2-7): DAMVIQNPRYQVTQFGKPVTLSCSQTLNHNVMYWYQQKSSQAPKLLFHYYDKDFNNEADTPDNFQSRRPNTSFCFLDIRSPGLGDTAMYLCATSRGVSDEQYFGPGTRLTVT.